The T cell receptor beta chain described here comes from a study of control samples from healthy donors and cancer patients. V dropped 4 bases and J dropped 4; count of bases not matched to a gene: 3. Germline values: CDR1 SGHTA, CDR2 FQGTGA. The CDR3 sequence is 13 residues long. Data came from immunoSEQ multiplex PCR; TCRdb stores just in-frame clones and leaves some out. The sample lists roughly 76,000 clones, about 93% occurring once. The chain employs TRBV7-3 and TRBJ2-5, with 7 bases that match TRBD1. The receptor was isolated from a woman aged 18 to 35 in good health. Sequences were obtained from blood. The DNA of the CDR3 is TGTGCCAGCAGCTCGACAGGGAGAGAGACCCAGTACTTC. It yields the protein CASSSTGRETQYF. The full variable domain, with the rest looked up from reference TRBV7-3 and TRBJ2-5, is GAGVSQTPSNKVTEKGKYVELRCDPISGHTALYWYRQSLGQGPEFLIYFQGTGAADDSGLPNDRFFAVRPEGSVSTLKIQRTERGDSAVYLCASSSTGRETQYFGPGTRLLVL.